The following is a T cell receptor (beta chain) sequence with its context. What it binds is unknown. Other DNA sequences within the sample encode an identical CDR3. This sample is drawn from a study of cytomegalovirus exposure and HLA in healthy donors. Study-level points and caveats: While the bulk of TCR sequences proved rare, some public TCRs turned up in many donors. In an earlier analysis, about 87% or about 30%: the productive usage of most TCR beta V segments. In a later analysis, most CMV-associated TCR beta chains appeared HLA-restricted.

Germline V CDR1 and CDR2: LGHNA, YNFKEQ. This CDR3 has 16 residues. Trimming stripped 0 bases from V and 1 base from J, with 12 bases between. The PCR was carried out with 60 Vbeta primers and 13 Jbeta primers. In the authors' workflow: In a later analysis, 80 million to 100 million unique TCR beta chains included roughly 11 million shared by two or more donors. Libraries were prepared by immunoSEQ multiplex PCR; TCRdb keeps only in-frame clonotypes and omits some of them. Clonal size and the V and J genes are those of that table, whereas D and trimming came from the DNA. The table has over 200,000 clones, around 80% seen once.

This clonotype originated in a woman in her thirties or forties in good health and CMV-seropositive. The chain is built from TRBV4-2 and TRBJ2-5; D is possibly TRBD2 (7 bases). Sequencing input: PBMCs. CDR3 protein: CASSQDIAGAQETQYF. The CDR3 coding sequence is TGTGCCAGCAGCCAAGATATCGCGGGGGCCCAAGAGACCCAGTACTTC.